The 9 T cell receptor beta chains presented below share a single source sample, sequenced in a study of control samples from healthy donors and cancer patients. Generated by immunoSEQ multiplex PCR, the TCRdb table keeps only in-frame clones and is missing some. In the table there are around 78,000 clones, 94% of which are singletons. The specimen sequenced was blood. The receptors derive from a woman between 18 and 29 years old in good health.

V is TRBV5-1 and J is TRBJ1-1; TRBD1 is a possible D gene (6 bases). V gave up 2 bases and J gave up 1 base, with 15 bases separating them. CDR3 size: 16 residues. Germline V CDR1 and CDR2: SGHRS, YFSETQ. The CDR3 coding sequence is TGCGCCAGCAGCTTTCTAGTACCGGGACAGAACACTGAAGCTTTCTTT. It encodes CASSFLVPGQNTEAFF. Complete variable domain (other parts from reference TRBV5-1 and TRBJ1-1): KAGVTQTPRYLIKTRGQQVTLSCSPISGHRSVSWYQQTPGQGLQFLFEYFSETQRNKGNFPGRFSGRQFSNSRSEMNVSTLELGDSALYLCASSFLVPGQNTEAFFGQGTRLTVV.

The chain couples TRBV5-1 to TRBJ2-3; no clear D. CDR1 and CDR2 (germline): SGHRS, YFSETQ. V was shortened by 1 base and J by 2 bases, with 2 bases between the two germline ends. The CDR3 extends over 12 amino acids. The CDR3 DNA reads as TGCGCCAGCAGCTTGTCCACAGATACGCAGTATTTT. Its protein product is CASSLSTDTQYF. Based on the CDR3 plus reference TRBV5-1 and TRBJ2-3, the full variable domain is KAGVTQTPRYLIKTRGQQVTLSCSPISGHRSVSWYQQTPGQGLQFLFEYFSETQRNKGNFPGRFSGRQFSNSRSEMNVSTLELGDSALYLCASSLSTDTQYFGPGTRLTVL.

The chain carries TRBV12-3 or TRBV12-4 and TRBJ1-2, with unresolved D. Between the trimmed V and J ends, which lost 3 bases and 1 base, there was a span of 3 bases. The CDR3 sequence is 12 residues long. In DNA form, the CDR3 reads TGTGCCAGCAGTTTGGTTAACTATGGCTACACCTTC. Translated, it gives CASSLVNYGYTF.

CDR3: CSVGYGQFSSYEQYF. The CDR3 DNA sequence: TGCAGCGTTGGGTATGGACAGTTTAGCTCCTACGAGCAGTACTTC. This rearrangement joins TRBV29-1 to TRBJ2-7; possible D gene TRBD1, 6 bases. Deletions cut 4 bases from V and 0 bases from J, with 16 bases between. The V gene's germline CDR1 is SQVTM and CDR2 ANQGSEA. The CDR3 has 15 amino acids.

The rearrangement joins TRBV3-1 (or the pseudogene TRBV3-2) to TRBJ2-7; 9 bases map to TRBD1. V lost 4 bases and J lost 6; bases outside the gene matches: 10. Germline CDR1 and CDR2: LGHDT and YNNKEL (reference sequence). This CDR3 has 15 residues. In DNA, the CDR3 is TGTGCCAGCAGCCCGACAGGGGGGCCACCCGCCGAGCAGTACTTC. It is translated as CASSPTGGPPAEQYF.

The chain uses TRBV7-9 and TRBJ2-7, with D perhaps TRBD1 (5 bases). Deletions cut 4 bases from V and 7 bases from J, with 20 bases between. The CDR3 consists of 15 residues. Per germline, CDR1 SEHNR and CDR2 FQNEAQ (reference sequence). The CDR3 sequence is CASSSSRVGAREQYF. Written as DNA, the CDR3 is TGTGCCAGCAGCTCCAGTCGAGTTGGGGCGCGGGAGCAGTACTTC.

This chain links TRBV11-3 with TRBJ2-1; a weak D match, TRBD2 (5 bases). CDR3 size: 15 residues. Trimming shortened V by 5 bases and J by 9 bases, and 20 bases separated the two germline ends. Looked up from germline, CDR1 is SGHNT and CDR2 is YENEEA. The CDR3 sequence is CASSSGEGRASEQFF. CDR3 sequence (DNA): TGTGCCAGCAGCAGTGGCGAGGGTCGGGCAAGTGAGCAGTTCTTC.

The V and J genes are TRBV2 and TRBJ1-1; the D gene is possibly TRBD1 (5 bases). V was pared by 1 base and J by 4 bases, with 13 bases between. The CDR3 spans 15 residues. Per the germline V gene, CDR1 is SNHLY and CDR2 is FYNNEI. CDR3 sequence reads: CASSEVAGRITEAFF. The CDR3 DNA sequence: TGTGCCAGCAGTGAAGTCGCAGGGAGGATCACTGAAGCTTTCTTT. The entire variable domain, with the rest obtained from reference TRBV2 and TRBJ1-1, is as follows: EPEVTQTPSHQVTQMGQEVILRCVPISNHLYFYWYRQILGQKVEFLVSFYNNEISEKSEIFDDQFSVERPDGSNFTLKIRSTKLEDSAMYFCASSEVAGRITEAFFGQGTRLTVV.

The sample holds one count of this clone. The rearrangement links TRBV11-3 to TRBJ1-1; D unclear. Germline V gene data show CDR1 as SGHNT and CDR2 as YENEEA. V lost 2 bases and J 7 bases, leaving 11 bases between the germline ends. CDR3 length: 13 residues. CDR3 amino acids: CASSLSFSGEAFF. DNA of the CDR3: TGTGCCAGCAGCTTAAGCTTCTCGGGTGAAGCTTTCTTT.